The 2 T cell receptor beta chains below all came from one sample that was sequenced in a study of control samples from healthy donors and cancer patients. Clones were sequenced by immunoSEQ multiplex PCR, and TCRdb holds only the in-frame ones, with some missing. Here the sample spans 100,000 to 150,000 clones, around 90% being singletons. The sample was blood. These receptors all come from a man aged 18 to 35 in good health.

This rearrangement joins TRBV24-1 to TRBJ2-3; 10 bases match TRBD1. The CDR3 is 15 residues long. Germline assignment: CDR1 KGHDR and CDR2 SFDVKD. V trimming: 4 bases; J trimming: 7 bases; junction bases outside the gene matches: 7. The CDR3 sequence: CATSDTGTGVNTQYF. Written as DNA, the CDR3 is TGTGCCACCAGTGACACCGGGACAGGGGTGAATACGCAGTATTTT.

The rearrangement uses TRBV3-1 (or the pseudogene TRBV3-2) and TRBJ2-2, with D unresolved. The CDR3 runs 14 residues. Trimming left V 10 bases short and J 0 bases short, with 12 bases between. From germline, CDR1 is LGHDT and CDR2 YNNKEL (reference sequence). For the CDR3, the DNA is TGTGCCACAAGTGGGCGAACGAACACCGGGGAGCTGTTTTTT. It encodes CATSGRTNTGELFF.